This T cell receptor beta chain was obtained from a study of PD-1 blockade in classical Hodgkin lymphoma. Study-level background: Nivolumab dosed at 3 mg/kg went to patients intravenously every 2 weeks. The study, taken as a whole, reports: The drivers behind the repertoire differences, possibly disease activity or prior therapy, remain undefined. TCR diversity in CD4+, not CD8+, cells rose significantly by C4D1. Patients were excluded if nivolumab began under 1 year after ASCT (the autologous transplant).

About this clone: Its antigen is unidentified.

The time point here: cycle 4 day 1 (C4D1), after more than five weeks of nivolumab. All the patients suffered relapse after autologous stem cell transplantation, and brentuximab vedotin exposure differed. Isolation of CD4+ T cells from thawed PBMCs was performed by magnetic negative selection. Data came from immunoSEQ multiplex PCR; TCRdb stores just in-frame clones and leaves some out. The sample lists about 30,000 clones, about 81% occurring once. The sequence was obtained from a human donor with classical Hodgkin lymphoma. The sequences come from CD4+ T cells from blood, collected before the fourth cycle of nivolumab.

In nucleotides, the CDR3 is TGTGCCTGGAGGGGGGGCCTAACACCACCGTTTAATGAAAAACTGTTTTTT. It encodes CAWRGGLTPPFNEKLFF. The chain recombines TRBV30 with TRBJ1-4, with D perhaps TRBD1 (6 bases). Germline CDR1 reads GTSNPN; CDR2 reads SVGIG (reference sequence). V shed 3 bases and J shed 4 bases, with 21 bases lying between them. The CDR3 is 17 residues long.